What follows are 20 T cell receptor beta chains derived from one specimen sequenced in a study of graft-versus-host responses after intestinal transplantation. Assay used: immunoSEQ multiplex PCR; TCRdb lists only in-frame clones, some missing. The sample lists 55,000 to 75,000 clones, approximately 87% occurring once. The antigens these receptors bind are not known. The sample here was unstimulated CD4+ T cells sorted from spleen or lymph node cells, taken before transplant. The receptors stem from a human donor who was the organ donor for an intestinal transplant.

The chain carries TRBV23-1 and TRBJ1-6; D gene unclear. TRBV23-1 is an ORF for which the function is uncertain. The CDR3 consists of 15 residues. The V and J ends lost 2 bases and 3 bases respectively, with 8 bases between them. CDR3 bases: TGCGCCAGCAGTCAAAGGTCAGGCTATAATTCACCCCTCCACTTT. It yields the protein CASSQRSGYNSPLHF.

The gene calls are TRBV7-2 and TRBJ1-4, with 8 positions matching TRBD1. Unmatched junction bases numbered 3, after V lost 2 bases and J lost 7 bases. Per germline, CDR1 SGHTA and CDR2 FQGNSA. CDR3 size: 14 residues. CDR3 region: CASSLQGAVEKLFF. In DNA form, the CDR3 reads TGTGCCAGCAGCTTACAGGGGGCGGTTGAAAAACTGTTTTTT.

The chain recombines TRBV10-1 with TRBJ1-5; D is ambiguous. CDR1 and CDR2 from the germline V gene are WNHNN and SYGVQD (reference sequence). V was trimmed by 3 bases and J by 0 bases, leaving 9 bases between them. The CDR3 totals 15 residues. The CDR3 DNA follows: TGCGCCAGCAGTGAATTCGAGGGTAGCAATCAGCCCCAGCATTTT. This sequence encodes CASSEFEGSNQPQHF.

The J gene is TRBJ2-7, the V gene TRBV28, with D possibly TRBD1 on 6 matching bases. The length of the CDR3 is 15 residues. The V gene lost 5 bases and the J gene lost 6 bases, with 20 bases spanning the gap. Germline CDR1 MDHEN, CDR2 SYDVKM. The CDR3 sequence is CASSRGGQLSSEQYV. As DNA, the CDR3 is TGTGCCAGCAGTCGAGGGGGACAATTATCTTCCGAGCAGTACGTC.

This chain uses TRBV5-5 with TRBJ2-7, with D possibly TRBD1 on 5 matching bases. CDR1 and CDR2 (germline): SGHKS, YYEKEE (reference sequence). The length of the CDR3 is 15 residues. Trimming took 5 bases from V and 1 from J, leaving 16 bases between them. The CDR3 region is CASSFQGIGSYEQYV. For the CDR3, the DNA is TGTGCCAGCAGTTTTCAGGGAATCGGGTCCTACGAGCAGTACGTC.

The V call is TRBV19, the J call TRBJ2-1; D may be TRBD1 (5 bases). The germline V gene has CDR1 LNHDA and CDR2 SQIVND (reference sequence). The CDR3 loop spans 12 amino acids. Trimming removed 8 bases from V and 4 bases from J, with 9 bases in between. Here the CDR3 DNA reads TGTGCCAGTTCGACAGATTACAATGAGCAGTTCTTC. This sequence encodes CASSTDYNEQFF.

Written as DNA, the CDR3 is TGTGCCAGCAGTGAAGGAGCGGGGGATGTCTACAATGAGCAGTTCTTC. Amino acids: CASSEGAGDVYNEQFF. The chain has TRBV6-1 and TRBJ2-1; 8 bases match TRBD2. Germline V gene lookup returns CDR1 MNHNS and CDR2 SASEGT. The length of the CDR3 is 16 residues. Trimming removed 1 base from V and 3 bases from J; junction bases left unmatched: 5.

The chain uses TRBV5-4 and TRBJ2-1; D perhaps matches TRBD2 (7 bases). The ends were cut back, 3 bases at V and 5 bases at J, with 18 bases in the middle. Germline V gene sequence: CDR1 SGHNT, CDR2 YYREEE (reference sequence). The CDR3 sequence is 16 residues long. The CDR3 loop is CASSSRGGAMDNEQFF. As DNA, the CDR3 is TGTGCCAGCAGCTCGAGGGGGGGCGCCATGGACAATGAGCAGTTCTTC.

V is TRBV25-1 and J is TRBJ1-6; no reliable D call. V was pared by 6 bases and J by 8 bases, with 14 bases between. CDR1 is MGHDK and CDR2 is SYGVNS in the germline V gene. This CDR3 has 14 residues. In DNA form, the CDR3 reads TGTGCCAGCAGCCCTCATCGGGTAGATTCACCCCTCCACTTT. The encoded protein is CASSPHRVDSPLHF.

V usage is TRBV27 and J usage is TRBJ2-3; weak D call: TRBD1 (5 bases). The V and J ends lost 0 bases and 5 bases respectively, with 12 bases between them. The CDR3 is 15 residues long. Germline V gives CDR1 MNHEY, CDR2 SMNVEV (reference sequence). The CDR3 spells CASSLSGIREDTQYF. The CDR3 DNA sequence: TGTGCCAGCAGTTTATCGGGGATCAGGGAAGATACGCAGTATTTT.

The DNA of the CDR3 is TGCGCCAGCAGTGTGAGGGTCGCCACTGGTCCGAATGAGCAGTTCTTC. Its translation: CASSVRVATGPNEQFF. This chain links TRBV10-1 with TRBJ2-1; tentatively, D is TRBD2 (5 bases). This CDR3 has 16 residues. V was trimmed by 4 bases and J by 7 bases, leaving 20 bases between them. Germline V gene data show CDR1 as WNHNN and CDR2 as SYGVQD (reference sequence).

This chain connects TRBV6-5 to TRBJ1-2, with D uncertain. V shed 5 bases and J shed 8 bases, with 12 bases lying between them. This CDR3 contains 12 residues. The germline CDR1 and CDR2 sequences are MNHEY and SVGAGI. Written as DNA, the CDR3 is TGTGCCAGCAGTGGGAGGGTTGACGGCTACACCTTC. Translation gives CASSGRVDGYTF.

The chain couples TRBV11-2 to TRBJ2-4; D call uncertain. This CDR3 has 14 residues. Germline V lookup: CDR1 SGHAT, CDR2 FQNNGV. V lost 1 base to trimming and J lost 8 bases, with 12 bases between them. CDR3 residues: CASSLVVSADIQYF. In DNA, the CDR3 is TGTGCCAGCAGCTTAGTGGTGAGCGCGGACATTCAGTACTTC.

The rearrangement joins TRBV6-5 to TRBJ1-1, with D uncertain. The V end was cut by 2 bases, the J end by 3 bases, with 7 bases between. CDR1 and CDR2 from the germline V gene are MNHEY and SVGAGI. CDR3 length: 13 residues. The chain's CDR3 is CASSYQQDTEAFF. The CDR3 bases are TGTGCCAGCAGTTACCAGCAGGACACTGAAGCTTTCTTT.

The rearrangement joins TRBV28 to TRBJ1-2; tentative D call: TRBD1 (6 bases). Trimming took off 5 bases at V and 8 bases at J, with 21 bases between the two ends. This CDR3 region has 15 residues. Germline CDR1 MDHEN, CDR2 SYDVKM. Here the CDR3 DNA reads TGTGCCAGCAGTCCCGCCGCCTTCACAGGGATAGGCTACACCTTC. It codes for CASSPAAFTGIGYTF.

J is TRBJ2-4 and V is TRBV5-4; possibly TRBD2 for D (5 bases). The CDR3 runs 14 residues. Trimming took off 4 bases at V and 0 bases at J, with 8 bases between the two ends. Germline V gene data show CDR1 as SGHNT and CDR2 as YYREEE (reference sequence). CDR3 DNA sequence: TGTGCCAGCAGCCAGGACTTAGCCAAAAACATTCAGTACTTC. As protein: CASSQDLAKNIQYF.

The sample holds a few counts of this clone. The chain employs TRBV28 and TRBJ2-7; D unresolved. CDR3 length equals 13 residues. V was cut by 6 bases and J by 3 bases, with 12 bases left in between. Germline assignment: CDR1 MDHEN and CDR2 SYDVKM. CDR3 loop: CASSGSPDYEQYV. CDR3 sequence (DNA): TGTGCCAGCAGCGGTTCCCCGGACTACGAGCAGTACGTC.

This chain links TRBV14 with TRBJ2-4, with D perhaps matching TRBD1 (6 bases). V was trimmed by 1 base and J by 0 bases, leaving 13 bases between them. The CDR3 length is 17 residues. Germline-derived CDR1 and CDR2 are SGHDN and FVKESK. Written as DNA, the CDR3 is TGTGCCAGCAGCCAAGGCCGGACAGAAATAGCCAAAAACATTCAGTACTTC. Its protein product is CASSQGRTEIAKNIQYF. Filled out from reference TRBV14 and TRBJ2-4, the complete variable domain reads EAGVTQFPSHSVIEKGQTVTLRCDPISGHDNLYWYRRVMGKEIKFLLHFVKESKQDESGMPNNRFLAERTGGTYSTLKVQPAELEDSGVYFCASSQGRTEIAKNIQYFGAGTRLSVL.

The gene calls are TRBV20-1 and TRBJ2-1; D gene uncertain. The CDR3 runs to 10 residues. V shed 4 bases and J shed 8 bases, with 6 bases lying between them. The germline gives CDR1 DFQATT, CDR2 SNEGSKA (reference sequence). The DNA for the CDR3 is TGCAGTGCTACCTTCGATGAGCAGTTCTTC. Translation gives CSATFDEQFF.

The chain has TRBV5-4 and TRBJ2-5; perhaps TRBD1 as D (6 bases). The V gene's germline CDR1 is SGHNT and CDR2 YYREEE (reference sequence). The CDR3 contains 16 residues. V gave up 4 bases and J gave up 0 bases, with 16 bases separating them. This CDR3 is CASSRTARIDQETQYF. The CDR3 DNA sequence: TGTGCCAGCAGCAGGACAGCACGCATAGACCAAGAGACCCAGTACTTC.